Listed here is a single T cell receptor beta chain. The V gene end was trimmed by 3 bases and the J gene end by 7 bases; junction bases not matched to a gene: 8. There are 14 residues in the CDR3. The germline CDR1 and CDR2 sequences are MNHEY and SMNVEV (reference sequence). The sample comes from a study of blood T cell repertoires in COVID-19. Whole-study context: Specimens from acute and convalescent COVID-19 originated in the United States, Italy and Spain. Sources were T cells, B-cell-depleted T cells, or PBMCs; the material itself was cDNA or gDNA.

Study processing details: Nucleated cell number was recorded as an estimate derived from reference gene primer amplification. Data came from immunoSEQ multiplex PCR; TCRdb stores just in-frame clones and leaves some out. V, J and clone size are those of that table, while D and trimming were read from the DNA. Here the sample spans around 99,000 clones, over 75% being singletons. The sequencing sample was made of peripheral blood. The TCR was taken from a woman between 50 and 59 years old with acute or convalescent COVID-19. The chain carries TRBV27 and TRBJ1-2; 7 bases align to TRBD1. Here the CDR3 DNA reads TGTGCCAGCAGTTTCTCCACAGGGGACGGTGGCTACACCTTC. It specifies CASSFSTGDGGYTF.